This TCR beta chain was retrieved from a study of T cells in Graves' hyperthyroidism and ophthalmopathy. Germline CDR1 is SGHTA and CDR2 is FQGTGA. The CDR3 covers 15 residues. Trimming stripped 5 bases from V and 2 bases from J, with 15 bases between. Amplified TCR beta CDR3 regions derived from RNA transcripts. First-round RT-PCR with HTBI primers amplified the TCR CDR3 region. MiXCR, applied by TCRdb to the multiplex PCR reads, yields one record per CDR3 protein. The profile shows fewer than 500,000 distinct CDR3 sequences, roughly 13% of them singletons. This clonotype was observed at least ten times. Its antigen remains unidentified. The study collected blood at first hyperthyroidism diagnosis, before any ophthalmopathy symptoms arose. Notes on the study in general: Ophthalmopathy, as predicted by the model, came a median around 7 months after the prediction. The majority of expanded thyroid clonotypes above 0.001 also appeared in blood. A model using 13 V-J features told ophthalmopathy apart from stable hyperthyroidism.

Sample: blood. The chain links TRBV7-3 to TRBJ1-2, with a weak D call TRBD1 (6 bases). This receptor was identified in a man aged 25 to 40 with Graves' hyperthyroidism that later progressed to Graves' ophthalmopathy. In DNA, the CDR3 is TGTGCCAGCAGCCCCACGGGGGCCGGCAACTATGGCTACACCTTC. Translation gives CASSPTGAGNYGYTF.